This record looks at one T cell receptor beta chain sequence and its context. Its antigen is currently unknown. The J segment lost 2 bases and the V segment lost 0 bases, leaving 5 bases of the junction unmatched. The CDR3 spans 17 residues. CDR1 and CDR2 from the germline V gene are MNHEY and SMNVEV (reference sequence). This specimen comes from a study of T cell responses to AZD1222 COVID-19 vaccine. Study-level points and caveats: Donors skewed white British and female; clonal diversity was possibly underestimated. The span of vaccine-associated CD4 TCRs extended across spike, with dominance at 160-218 and 743-854. Reports say nearly half of spike-specific TCRs go after unmutated variant regions.

Some clones are missing from TCRdb's copy, which holds only in-frame ones; the method was immunoSEQ multiplex PCR. The table includes about 110,000 clones, roughly 89% detected once. The gene calls are TRBV27 and TRBJ1-4, with TRBD1 matching over 8 bases. The source was peripheral blood, collected 28 days after the second AZD1222 dose. The TCR was taken from an adult who received the AZD1222 COVID-19 vaccine. The CDR3 sequence: CASSLSGTGTTNEKLFF. DNA for the CDR3: TGTGCCAGCAGTTTATCGGGGACAGGAACCACTAATGAAAAACTGTTTTTT.